This T cell receptor beta chain was found in a study of T cell repertoires in cytomegalovirus infection. From germline, CDR1 is MDHEN and CDR2 SYDVKM. The CDR3 has 16 residues. V dropped 2 bases and J dropped 1 base, with 12 bases sitting between them. TCRdb processed the reads anew with MiXCR; each CDR3 protein has one entry. Of about 740,000 distinct CDR3 sequences listed, roughly 36% are singletons. The rearrangement uses TRBV28 and TRBJ1-5; D ambiguous. This clonotype was sampled from a human donor in good health (CMV status not recorded). Some clones in this sample may be carry-over from other donors' samples. Input material: PBMCs. The CDR3 bases are TGTGCCAGCAGTTTAGACGTTACGGGAAGCAATCAGCCCCAGCATTTT. Amino acids: CASSLDVTGSNQPQHF.